Sequencing of this T cell receptor (beta chain) was carried out in a study of blood T cell repertoires in COVID-19. Study-level background: T cells, B-cell-depleted T cells, or PBMCs supplied cDNA or gDNA.

Authors' methods: How many nucleated cells were present was estimated from reference gene primer amplification. Clones were read by immunoSEQ multiplex PCR, and TCRdb kept only the in-frame ones, dropping some. Clone size and V and J calls were adopted from that table, with D and trimming inferred from the DNA. Of roughly 110,000 clones listed, roughly 84% were seen once; the top ten hold 4.2%. The ends lost 4 bases at V and 6 bases at J; junction bases unmatched: 7. This CDR3 has 15 residues. Germline assignment: CDR1 SNHLY and CDR2 FYNNEI. The material sequenced was peripheral blood. The V gene is TRBV2, the J gene TRBJ2-2; 8 bases are a match to TRBD1. The receptor's source is a human donor in a cohort sampled during active COVID-19. For the CDR3, the DNA is TGTGCCAGCAGTGCAAGGACAGGGACCCCCGGGGAGCTGTTTTTT. It yields the protein CASSARTGTPGELFF.